Included here is one T cell receptor beta chain sequence, with context. One junction end does not reproduce the germline sequence, and a read error may be involved. The entry originates in a study of blood T cell repertoires in COVID-19. Source study methods: For nucleated cells, counts were estimated from reference gene primer amplification. Data came from immunoSEQ multiplex PCR; TCRdb stores just in-frame clones and leaves some out. The DNA gave D and trimming, while V, J and clone size come from that table. The sample holds over 200,000 clones; roughly 88% are singletons and the top ten take 2.2%. CDR3 length equals 12 residues. Germline V gene data show CDR1 as PRHDT and CDR2 as FYEKMQ (reference sequence).

The source material was peripheral blood. The V call is TRBV13, the J call TRBJ1-2; 9 bases are a match to TRBD1. The receptor's source is a man younger than 40 who had recovered from COVID-19. CDR3 residues: CASSLGPGQGIF. The DNA of the CDR3 is TGTGCCAGCAGCTTAGGCCCCGGACAGGGGATCTTC.